This T cell receptor (beta chain) was retrieved from a study of cytomegalovirus exposure and HLA in healthy donors. PCR employed 60 Vbeta and 13 Jbeta primers. The method was immunoSEQ multiplex PCR; TCRdb's version includes in-frame clones alone and lacks a portion of them. The sample has more than 60,000 clones, around 80% seen once; the top ten hold approximately 20%. The V segment lost 8 bases and the J segment 1 base; nucleotides outside the gene matches: 2. Germline V lookup: CDR1 ENHRY, CDR2 SYGVKD. The CDR3 spans 13 residues. The chain recombines TRBV10-3 with TRBJ2-3; 8 positions agree with TRBD1. Sequences were obtained from PBMCs. This TCR was sampled from a man aged 70 or older in good health and CMV-seropositive. The CDR3 here is CAILGQGTDTQYF. The CDR3 DNA reads as TGTGCCATCTTGGGACAGGGCACAGATACGCAGTATTTT.